One T cell receptor (beta chain) is described in this entry. Its antigen is not identified. The sample comes from a study of T cells in Graves' hyperthyroidism and ophthalmopathy. Whole-study results and caveats: The model identified upcoming ophthalmopathy a median roughly 6.5 months ahead of onset. Clonotypes that were expanded in thyroid above 0.001 mostly appeared in blood too.

The CDR3 contains 11 residues. Germline loops: CDR1 SQVTM, CDR2 ANQGSEA. Deletions cut 4 bases from V and 10 bases from J, with 11 bases between. Diagnosing involved the use of clinical symptoms, serum thyroxine and TRAb, thyroid ultrasound and orbital computed tomography. The TCR beta CDR3 regions underwent amplification using RNA transcripts as the source. First-round RT-PCR with HTBI primers amplified the TCR CDR3 region. TCRdb reprocessed the multiplex PCR reads with MiXCR, giving one entry per CDR3 protein. The sample has about 640,000 distinct CDR3 sequences; just under 45% are singletons. This sequence was found in an adult man with Graves' disease, either hyperthyroidism or ophthalmopathy (not recorded which). V gene TRBV29-1 combines with J gene TRBJ1-3, with D unresolved. Sequencing was performed on peripheral blood or thyroid tissue (not recorded which). The CDR3 DNA follows: TGCAGCGTTGTTGAGGCAGGTACCATATATTTT. This gives the protein CSVVEAGTIYF.